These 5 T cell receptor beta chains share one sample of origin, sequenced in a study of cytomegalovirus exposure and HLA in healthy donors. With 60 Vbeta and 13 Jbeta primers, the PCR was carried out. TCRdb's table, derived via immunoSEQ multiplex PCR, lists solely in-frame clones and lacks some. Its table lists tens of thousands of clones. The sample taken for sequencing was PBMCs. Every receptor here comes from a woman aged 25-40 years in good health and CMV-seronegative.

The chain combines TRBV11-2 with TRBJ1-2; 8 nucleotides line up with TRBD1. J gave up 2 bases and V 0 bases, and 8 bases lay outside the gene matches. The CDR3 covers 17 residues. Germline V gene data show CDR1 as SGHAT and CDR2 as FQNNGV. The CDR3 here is CASSLENPGQENYGYTF. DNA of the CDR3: TGTGCCAGCAGCTTAGAGAACCCGGGACAGGAAAACTATGGCTACACCTTC.

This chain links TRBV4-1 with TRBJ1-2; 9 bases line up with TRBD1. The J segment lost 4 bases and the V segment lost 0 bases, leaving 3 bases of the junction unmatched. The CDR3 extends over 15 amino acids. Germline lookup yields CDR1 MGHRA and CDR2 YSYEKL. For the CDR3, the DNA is TGCGCCAGCAGCCAAGAACAGGGGGCGGCCTATGGCTACACCTTC. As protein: CASSQEQGAAYGYTF.

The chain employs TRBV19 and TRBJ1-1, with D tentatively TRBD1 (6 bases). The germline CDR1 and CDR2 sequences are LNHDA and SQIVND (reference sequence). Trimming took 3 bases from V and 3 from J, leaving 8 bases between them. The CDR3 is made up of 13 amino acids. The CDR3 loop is CASSMKGDTEAFF. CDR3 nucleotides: TGTGCCAGTAGTATGAAGGGGGACACTGAAGCTTTCTTT.

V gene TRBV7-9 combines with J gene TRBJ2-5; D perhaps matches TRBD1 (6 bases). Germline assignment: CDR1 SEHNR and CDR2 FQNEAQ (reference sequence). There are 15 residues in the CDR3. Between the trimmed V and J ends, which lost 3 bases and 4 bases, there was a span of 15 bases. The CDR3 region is CASSLGNRDVETQYF. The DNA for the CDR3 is TGTGCCAGCAGCTTGGGTAACAGGGATGTAGAGACCCAGTACTTC.

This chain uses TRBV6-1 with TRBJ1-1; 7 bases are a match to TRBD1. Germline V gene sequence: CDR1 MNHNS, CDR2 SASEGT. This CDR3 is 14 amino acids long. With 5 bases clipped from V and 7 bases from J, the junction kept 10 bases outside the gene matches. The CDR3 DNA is TGTGCCAGCAGTTCAAACAGGGGAGTGGATGAAGCTTTCTTT. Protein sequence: CASSSNRGVDEAFF.